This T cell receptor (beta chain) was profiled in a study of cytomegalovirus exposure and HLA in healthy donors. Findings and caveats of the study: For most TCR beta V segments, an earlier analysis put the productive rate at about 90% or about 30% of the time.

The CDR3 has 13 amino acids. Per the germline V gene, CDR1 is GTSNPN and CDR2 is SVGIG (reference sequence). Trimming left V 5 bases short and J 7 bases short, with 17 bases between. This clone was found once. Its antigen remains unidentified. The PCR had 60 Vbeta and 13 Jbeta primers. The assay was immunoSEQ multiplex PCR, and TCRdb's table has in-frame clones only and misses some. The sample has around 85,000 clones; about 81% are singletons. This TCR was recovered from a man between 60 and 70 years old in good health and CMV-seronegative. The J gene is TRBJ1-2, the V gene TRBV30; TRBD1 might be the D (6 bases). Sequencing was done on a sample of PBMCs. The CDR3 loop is CAWQERGYGGYTF. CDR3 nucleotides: TGTGCCTGGCAGGAGAGGGGGTACGGTGGCTACACCTTC.